The clone carrying this T cell receptor beta chain has at least ten counts. Its antigen is not identified. TCRdb passed the 5' RACE reads through MiXCR, listing each CDR3 protein once. The repertoire holds 450,000 to 550,000 distinct CDR3 sequences, with 5.3% as singletons. The sample originates from a study of CD8 T cells in ankylosing spondylitis. Study findings and constraints: Several highly homologous variants made up a TCR beta motif that seemed to typify ankylosing spondylitis blood.

V shed 4 bases and J shed 3 bases, with 11 bases lying between them. Per the germline V gene, CDR1 is SGHRS and CDR2 is YFSETQ. The length of the CDR3 is 14 residues. Sequencing was performed on blood, either unsorted or a sorted T cell fraction (not recorded which). The origin of this receptor is a male donor with ankylosing spondylitis. The chain recombines TRBV5-1 with TRBJ1-5; possibly TRBD1 for D (6 bases). The CDR3 spells CASSIGTSNQPQHF. In DNA, the CDR3 is TGCGCCAGCAGCATCGGGACATCCAATCAGCCCCAGCATTTT.